The rows below give T cell receptor beta chains drawn from one sample of a study of OX40 agonist ivuxolimab in advanced cancers. Libraries were prepared by immunoSEQ multiplex PCR; TCRdb keeps only in-frame clonotypes and omits some of them. The sample lists some 99,000 clones, around nine tenths occurring once. Sample: CD4+ or CD8+ T cells sorted from blood, taken in a trial of the OX40 agonist ivuxolimab. These receptors originate from an adult with an advanced solid tumor such as melanoma, head and neck, liver or kidney cancer. The CDR3 runs from the conserved cysteine through the conserved F or W. A D gene is named only where the DNA matches it firmly. Clone size is stated in some rows and not others, as once, few, many or a class when expanded.

clone_size	j_call	v_call	d_call	cdr3_nt	cdr3_aa
once	TRBJ2-3	TRBV5-1	NA	TGCGCCAGCACATGGGGGGGCCCTACAGATACGCAGTATTTT	CASTWGGPTDTQYF
once	TRBJ1-5	TRBV27	NA	TGTGCCAGCAGATTACAGGGAACCTATAGCAATCAGCCCCAGCATTTT	CASRLQGTYSNQPQHF
NA	TRBJ1-2	TRBV6-1	TRBD1	TGTGCCAGCAGTGACTGGACAGGGAACGGCTACACCTTC	CASSDWTGNGYTF
NA	TRBJ2-7	TRBV14	NA	TGTGCCAGCAGCCAAGATCTCGGTACATTCGGGGGCGAGCAGTACTTC	CASSQDLGTFGGEQYF
NA	TRBJ2-1	TRBV18	TRBD2	TGTGCCAGCTCACCACCAAGCGGGGGGTCTTACAATGAGCAGTTCTTC	CASSPPSGGSYNEQFF
NA	TRBJ2-5	TRBV5-1	NA	TGCGCCAGCAGCTTGACTGCTTACCAAGAGACCCAGTACTTC	CASSLTAYQETQYF
NA	TRBJ1-2	TRBV5-1	NA	TGCGCCAGCAGCTTGGTGGCCAGCTCCCTATCTGGCTACACCTTC	CASSLVASSLSGYTF
NA	TRBJ1-4	TRBV7-6	TRBD1	TGTGCCAGCAGCTTACTGCCACAGGGGGGAGAAAAACTGTTTTTT	CASSLLPQGGEKLFF
NA	TRBJ2-1	TRBV6-6	NA	TGTGCCAGCAGTCCTGGGGCTTACAATGAGCAGTTCTTC	CASSPGAYNEQFF
NA	TRBJ2-1	TRBV18	TRBD2	TGTGCCAGCTCACCACCGACTAGCGGGGGGGCGATCTACAATGAGCAGTTCTTC	CASSPPTSGGAIYNEQFF
NA	TRBJ1-6	TRBV6-5	NA	TGTGCCAGCAGGCCGGGACCCTCGGGTTCACCCCTCCACTTT	CASRPGPSGSPLHF
NA	TRBJ2-7	TRBV6-5	NA	TGTGCCAGCAAAACAACCGGGACGGGGAGGCTCGAGCAGTACTTC	CASKTTGTGRLEQYF
NA	TRBJ1-4	TRBV6-1	NA	TGTGCCAGCAGACCTCCCCCAATGGGAAAACTGTTTTTT	CASRPPPMGKLFF
once	TRBJ2-7	TRBV15	NA	TGTGCCACCAGCAGAGGGTGGGGCTCAGGCGAGCAGTACTTC	CATSRGWGSGEQYF
NA	TRBJ1-1	TRBV11-2	NA	TGTGCCAGCAGCTTAGAGGGGGGCGTTGAAGCTTTCTTT	CASSLEGGVEAFF
NA	TRBJ1-4	TRBV6-1	TRBD1	TGTGCCAGCAGCGAGGGACAGGGGGATGAAAAACTGTTTTTT	CASSEGQGDEKLFF
NA	TRBJ1-4	TRBV7-2	TRBD1	TGTGCCAGCAGTCAACAGGGGTCCGAAAAACTGTTTTTT	CASSQQGSEKLFF
NA	TRBJ2-7	TRBV18	TRBD1	TGTGCCAGCTCGATCACCGGGACAGCCTACGAGCAGTACTTC	CASSITGTAYEQYF
NA	TRBJ1-5	TRBV21-1	NA	TGTGCCAGCAGCAAAGTCGGAGGGTGGGGCAATCAGCCCCAGCATTTT	CASSKVGGWGNQPQHF
NA	TRBJ1-2	TRBV28	NA	TGTGCCAGCAGTTTAGAACAGGCGAGCTATGGCTACACCTTC	CASSLEQASYGYTF
NA	TRBJ1-1	TRBV18	TRBD1	TGTGCCAGCTCACCAGGTGGACAGGGAATGGCTGAAGCTTTCTTT	CASSPGGQGMAEAFF
NA	TRBJ1-2	TRBV7-9	NA	TGTGCCAGCAGCCGTCAGGGAGGGAGTATGAGCTACACCTTC	CASSRQGGSMSYTF
NA	TRBJ1-2	TRBV6-1	TRBD1	TGTGCCAGCAGAGCAGGGGGCAGCTATGGCTACACCTTC	CASRAGGSYGYTF
NA	TRBJ1-2	TRBV19	NA	TGTGCCAGTAAGGACTCCTCCCGGACGGGGCTCTATGGCTACACCTTC	CASKDSSRTGLYGYTF
NA	TRBJ2-1	TRBV11-3	TRBD2	TGTGCCAGCAGCACACTAGCGGGGGCAACCCCCAATGAGCAGTTCTTC	CASSTLAGATPNEQFF
NA	TRBJ1-4	TRBV18	NA	TGTGCCAGCTCGTCCCGGAGGGCTAATGAAAAACTGTTTTTT	CASSSRRANEKLFF
NA	TRBJ1-3	TRBV7-9	NA	TGTGCCAGCAGCTTGACGGACACCATATATTTT	CASSLTDTIYF
NA	TRBJ2-1	TRBV10-1	NA	TGCGCCAGCAGTCTAGAAGGGCGGGGTAAGCAGTTCTTC	CASSLEGRGKQFF
few	TRBJ1-1	TRBV12-5	TRBD1	TGTGCTAGTGGTTCACAGGGGGCGTACGGTGAAGCTTTCTTT	CASGSQGAYGEAFF
NA	TRBJ1-3	TRBV9	NA	TGTGCCAGCAGCGCGGCCACGGGCGGAAACACCATATATTTT	CASSAATGGNTIYF
NA	TRBJ2-7	TRBV18	NA	TGTGCCAGCTCACCACAGGGGATGGGGTACGAGCAGTACTTC	CASSPQGMGYEQYF
NA	TRBJ2-3	TRBV5-1	NA	TGCGCCAGCAGCCAGGGGACGCTAACTAGCACAGATACGCAGTATTTT	CASSQGTLTSTDTQYF
NA	TRBJ1-4	TRBV7-2	TRBD1	TGTGCCAGCAGCTCAGCTACCGGGACAGACTTTAATGAAAAACTGTTTTTT	CASSSATGTDFNEKLFF
NA	TRBJ1-1	TRBV6-5	NA	TGTGCCAGCAGTGAGGGTCGTAAAGCTTTCTTT	CASSEGRKAFF
NA	TRBJ1-6	TRBV2	TRBD1	TGTGCCAGCAGCCCCCGAAGACAGGGGCGAGATTCACCCCTCCACTTT	CASSPRRQGRDSPLHF
NA	TRBJ1-3	TRBV6-1	NA	TGTGCCAGCAGGGGGACGGCTGGAAACACCATATATTTT	CASRGTAGNTIYF
NA	TRBJ1-5	TRBV2	NA	TGTGCCAGCAGTGACGAGGGACAGCCCCAGCATTTT	CASSDEGQPQHF
NA	TRBJ1-1	TRBV6-5	TRBD1	TGTGCCAGCACCTTGTCCGGGACAGTCTTTTCTGAAGCTTTCTTT	CASTLSGTVFSEAFF
NA	TRBJ1-3	TRBV6-6	NA	TGTGCCAGCAGTTCCCGTTTGTGGGACACCATATATTTT	CASSSRLWDTIYF
NA	TRBJ1-2	TRBV6-5	TRBD1	TGTGCTTCGGGACAGGGAAGAAGATATGGCTACACCTTC	CASGQGRRYGYTF
NA	TRBJ2-5	TRBV4-3	TRBD2	TGCGCCAGCAGCCTCCAATTAGCGGGGGAAGAGACCCAGTACTTC	CASSLQLAGEETQYF
NA	TRBJ1-2	TRBV11-2	TRBD1	TGTGCCAGCAGCGCGGTTACAGGGGAGGACGGCTACACCTTC	CASSAVTGEDGYTF
once	TRBJ2-3	TRBV7-9	NA	TGTGCCAGCAGCTATGGACACCGCACAGATACGCAGTATTTT	CASSYGHRTDTQYF
NA	TRBJ2-1	TRBV7-6	NA	TGTGCCAGCAGCTTAATAGTGGGTAGCTCCTACAATGAGCAGTTCTTC	CASSLIVGSSYNEQFF
NA	TRBJ1-3	TRBV18	NA	TGTGCCAGCTCCCCTTCGCGGAGCTCTGGAAACACCATATATTTT	CASSPSRSSGNTIYF
NA	TRBJ1-1	TRBV6-1	NA	TGTGCCAGCAGAACCCCGGGACTATACACTGAAGCTTTCTTT	CASRTPGLYTEAFF
NA	TRBJ2-2	TRBV7-3	NA	TGTGCCAGCAGCTTATTGATTGGGGTCGGGGAGCTGTTTTTT	CASSLLIGVGELFF
NA	TRBJ1-5	TRBV6-1	NA	TGTGCCAGCAGTGCCCCCGTAAGGGTAAGGGGCAATCAGCCCCAGCATTTT	CASSAPVRVRGNQPQHF
NA	TRBJ2-7	TRBV5-1	NA	TGCGCCAGCAGCTCGGACGGACCCTCCTACGAGCAGTACTTC	CASSSDGPSYEQYF
NA	TRBJ2-7	TRBV9	TRBD2	TGTGCCAGCAGCGTAAGCGGGGGCCTGTACGAGCAGTACTTC	CASSVSGGLYEQYF
NA	TRBJ1-1	TRBV7-9	NA	TGTGCCAGCAGTGACAGCTCCCTGGGCACTGAAGCTTTCTTT	CASSDSSLGTEAFF
once	TRBJ2-1	TRBV5-1	NA	TGCGCCAGCAGCTTCGCTGCTCTTAGAGAGCAGTTCTTC	CASSFAALREQFF